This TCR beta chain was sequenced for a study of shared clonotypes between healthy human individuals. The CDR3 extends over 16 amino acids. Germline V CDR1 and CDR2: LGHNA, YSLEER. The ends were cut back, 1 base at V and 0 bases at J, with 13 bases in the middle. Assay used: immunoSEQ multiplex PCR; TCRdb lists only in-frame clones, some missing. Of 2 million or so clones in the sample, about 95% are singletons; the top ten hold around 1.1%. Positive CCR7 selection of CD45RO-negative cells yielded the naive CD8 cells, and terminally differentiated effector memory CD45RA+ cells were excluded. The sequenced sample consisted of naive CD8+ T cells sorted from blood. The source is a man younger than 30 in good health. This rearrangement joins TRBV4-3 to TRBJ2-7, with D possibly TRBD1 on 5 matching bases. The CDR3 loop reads CASSQGGRSHSYEQYF. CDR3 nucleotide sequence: TGCGCCAGCAGCCAAGGGGGCAGGAGCCACTCCTACGAGCAGTACTTC.